This T cell receptor beta chain was captured by sequencing in a study of response to subunit inactivated influenza vaccine (dated by TCRdb to the late 2010s). Study-wide context: Deep quantitative profiling of the T cell receptor repertoire was used in the study to follow responses to a trivalent subunit inactivated influenza vaccine.

This clonotype has a count of ten or more. This clone's antigen is unknown. The sample holds no much larger clone one base away, and base qualities are not on file. Libraries were made using RT-PCR. The data were produced on an Illumina HiSeq 2500. TCRdb ran its own pipeline on the public reads, namely fastp trimming at Q25 and MiXCR clone calling, and kept in-frame beta chains. Duplicate CDR3 protein sequences are folded into a single record with the most common DNA and genes. The sample table records about 500,000 distinct CDR3 sequences; 16% of these occur just once. Of the sample, roughly 3.1% is held by the ten largest clones. V is shortened by 1 base, J by 4 bases, and the region joining them spans 13 bases. Based on the germline V gene, the CDR1 and CDR2 sequences are SQVTM and ANQGSEA. Counted from cysteine to phenylalanine, this CDR3 has 14 amino acids. Only the CDR3 DNA stays, 42 bases, in frame from base 1.

What the study reported, not specific to this receptor: According to the authors, only a limited number of new T cells may be recruited by each seasonal influenza vaccination.

The receptor was isolated from a man between 50 and 70 years old who received an inactivated influenza vaccine. Donor details come from another sample of the same person, matched by shared clones. Sequenced material: CD4+ T cells sorted from PBMCs, taken around 25 months after vaccination. This chain is built from TRBV29-1 and TRBJ1-2, with no confident D gene call. CDR3 sequence: CSVEGQDARYGYTF. In nucleotides, the sequence is TGCAGCGTTGAAGGGCAGGACGCACGCTATGGCTACACCTTC.